What follows are 19 T cell receptor beta chains derived from one specimen sequenced in a study of CD8+ T cells in alopecia areata. Stated treatment: oral pan-JAK inhibitor, 5-10 mg twice daily. In each case, RNA was isolated and then reverse transcribed into cDNA as the sequencing template. The data were produced by immunoSEQ multiplex PCR, yet TCRdb's version contains in-frame clones alone and is incomplete. This table has more than 150,000 clones, roughly 46% appearing once. Sequencing was performed on CD8+ T cells sorted from blood, taken at roughly week 52, from a patient treated with tofacitinib. The receptors derive from a human donor with alopecia areata.

The chain links TRBV30 to TRBJ1-2, with unresolved D. The CDR3 runs to 15 residues. Germline-derived CDR1 and CDR2 are GTSNPN and SVGIG (reference sequence). The ends were cut back, 1 base at V and 2 bases at J, with 14 bases in the middle. In nucleotides, the CDR3 is TGTGCCTGGAGTGGGGTGGCAGTCCGCAACTATGGCTACACCTTC. Encoded protein: CAWSGVAVRNYGYTF.

V is TRBV2 and J is TRBJ1-2, with D unclear. Trimming stripped 7 bases from V and 4 bases from J, with 16 bases between. This CDR3 spans 14 amino acids. From germline, CDR1 is SNHLY and CDR2 FYNNEI. The CDR3 is CASIPIRDRYGYTF. For the CDR3, the DNA is TGTGCCAGCATTCCGATCAGAGACCGCTATGGCTACACCTTC.

V is TRBV27 and J is TRBJ1-1; D gene unclear. Trimming took off 3 bases at V and 0 bases at J, with 8 bases between the two ends. Germline CDR1 is MNHEY and CDR2 is SMNVEV (reference sequence). The CDR3 is made up of 14 amino acids. The CDR3 DNA sequence: TGTGCCAGCAGTTTGGGTCAGATGAACACTGAAGCTTTCTTT. Its protein product is CASSLGQMNTEAFF.

This sequence joins TRBV20-1 and TRBJ2-1; D unresolved. Trimming shortened V by 1 base and J by 8 bases, and 6 bases separated the two germline ends. The CDR3 consists of 11 residues. Per the germline V gene, CDR1 is DFQATT and CDR2 is SNEGSKA (reference sequence). CDR3 protein: CSARAGDEQFF. In DNA, the CDR3 is TGCAGTGCTAGAGCTGGAGATGAGCAGTTCTTC.

The V and J genes are TRBV15 and TRBJ1-2; 9 bases are shared with TRBD1. CDR1 is LNHNV, CDR2 YYDKDF, per germline (reference sequence). V shed 3 bases and J 2 bases; nucleotides not matched to a gene: 7. CDR3 length equals 16 residues. CDR3 in amino acids: CATSSPGQGSNYGYTF. CDR3 coding DNA: TGTGCCACCAGCAGCCCGGGACAGGGATCGAACTATGGCTACACCTTC.

This clone has only a few counts. This sequence joins TRBV27 and TRBJ1-6, with TRBD1 as a possible D gene (5 bases). There are 12 residues in the CDR3. Germline V CDR1 and CDR2: MNHEY, SMNVEV (reference sequence). V was clipped by 5 bases and J by 7 bases, with 6 bases between them. CDR3 sequence: CASSRQNSPLHF. CDR3 nucleotide sequence: TGTGCCAGCAGTCGACAGAATTCACCCCTCCACTTT.

This clone has a handful of counts. The CDR3 DNA reads as TGTGCCAGTAGTACTTCAGTCCTTTCGTACCAAGAGACCCAGTACTTC. It specifies CASSTSVLSYQETQYF. The J gene is TRBJ2-5, the V gene TRBV19; D not resolved. CDR1 LNHDA and CDR2 SQIVND come from the germline V gene (reference sequence). V was pared by 4 bases and J by 0 bases, with 15 bases between. The CDR3 runs to 16 residues.

This chain connects TRBV7-9 to TRBJ2-5; no clear D. The CDR3 contains 15 residues. Germline CDR1 is SEHNR and CDR2 is FQNEAQ (reference sequence). Trimming pared 1 base from V and 2 bases from J, leaving 11 bases between. CDR3 nucleotides: TGTGCCAGCAGCTTAGTTCAGGATACACAAGAGACCCAGTACTTC. It encodes CASSLVQDTQETQYF.

With regard to this clone: A junction boundary mismatches the germline segment, possibly from a read error. V is TRBV7-7 and J is TRBJ1-2; no clear D gene. The germline CDR1 and CDR2 sequences are SSHAT and FNYEAQ (reference sequence). CDR3 length equals 17 residues. The CDR3 DNA reads as TGTGCTAGCAGCTTAGAACGCCTCACCGAGGAGAACTATGGCTACACCTTC. Encoded protein: CASSLERLTEENYGYTF.

The chain couples TRBV29-1 to TRBJ1-3, with 9 nucleotides matching TRBD1. This CDR3 region has 14 residues. Per the germline V gene, CDR1 is SQVTM and CDR2 is ANQGSEA. With V trimmed by 5 bases and J by 4 bases, 6 bases remained unmatched. The CDR3 loop reads CSVRDRDTGNTIYF. The CDR3, as DNA: TGCAGCGTTCGGGACAGGGATACCGGAAACACCATATATTTT.

This clone was counted only a few times. The V and J genes are TRBV19 and TRBJ1-3; no definite D call. CDR3 length: 15 amino acids. V lost 9 bases, J lost 0 bases, and 15 bases lay in between. Germline CDR1 and CDR2: LNHDA and SQIVND (reference sequence). The CDR3 here is CASALSKSSGNTIYF. In DNA, the CDR3 is TGTGCCAGCGCCTTAAGTAAAAGCTCTGGAAACACCATATATTTT.

This clone was found a few times. J is TRBJ1-5 and V is TRBV6-5; 8 positions agree with TRBD1. The CDR3 totals 15 residues. CDR1 and CDR2 (germline): MNHEY, SVGAGI. V dropped 2 bases and J dropped 5; count of bases not matched to a gene: 5. The DNA of the CDR3 is TGTGCCAGCAGTTACGCAACAGGGGGGGATCAGCCCCAGCATTTT. It is translated as CASSYATGGDQPQHF.

V usage is TRBV2 and J usage is TRBJ2-7; unclear D gene. Germline V gives CDR1 SNHLY, CDR2 FYNNEI. CDR3 size: 13 residues. V lost 3 bases, J lost 4 bases, and 10 bases lay in between. The CDR3 bases are TGTGCCAGCAGTGATTCACAGAAGTACGAGCAGTACTTC. Residues: CASSDSQKYEQYF.

The genes are TRBV5-1 and TRBJ1-6; no reliable D call. Trimming shortened V by 2 bases and J by 1 base, and 4 bases separated the two germline ends. The CDR3 has 14 residues. Per the germline V gene, CDR1 is SGHRS and CDR2 is YFSETQ. The chain's CDR3 is CASSFGSYNSPLHF. The CDR3 DNA reads as TGCGCCAGCAGCTTCGGATCCTATAATTCACCCCTCCACTTT. The full variable domain, its missing parts supplied by reference TRBV5-1 and TRBJ1-6, is KAGVTQTPRYLIKTRGQQVTLSCSPISGHRSVSWYQQTPGQGLQFLFEYFSETQRNKGNFPGRFSGRQFSNSRSEMNVSTLELGDSALYLCASSFGSYNSPLHFGNGTRLTVT.

This clone was picked up one time. The chain uses TRBV27 and TRBJ1-1; tentative D call: TRBD1 (6 bases). Germline CDR1 and CDR2: MNHEY and SMNVEV (reference sequence). The CDR3 sequence is 18 residues long. The V gene lost 2 bases and the J gene lost 4 bases, with 23 bases spanning the gap. CDR3 DNA: TGTGCCAGCAGTTTAGGTCTTAGGGGGGAGGCGGATAGCACTGAAGCTTTCTTT. It yields the protein CASSLGLRGEADSTEAFF.

Worth noting for this clone: Other DNA sequences from this sample encode an identical CDR3 as well. J is TRBJ1-2 and V is TRBV5-6, with D tentatively TRBD1 (6 bases). CDR3 length: 14 amino acids. V shed 0 bases and J shed 2 bases, with 8 bases lying between them. Germline V CDR1 and CDR2: SGHDT, YYEEEE. CDR3 residues: CASSLDRANYGYTF. The CDR3 coding sequence is TGTGCCAGCAGCTTGGACAGGGCGAACTATGGCTACACCTTC. Combining the CDR3 with reference TRBV5-6 and TRBJ1-2 gives the whole variable domain DAGVTQSPTHLIKTRGQQVTLRCSPKSGHDTVSWYQQALGQGPQFIFQYYEEEERQRGNFPDRFSGHQFPNYSSELNVNALLLGDSALYLCASSLDRANYGYTFGSGTRLTVV.

This clone was observed a few times. The rearrangement uses TRBV19 and TRBJ1-5; D call uncertain. V was cut by 7 bases and J by 5 bases, with 15 bases left in between. The length of the CDR3 is 14 residues. Germline V lookup: CDR1 LNHDA, CDR2 SQIVND (reference sequence). The CDR3 is CASTPAGSHQPQHF. The DNA for the CDR3 is TGTGCCAGTACCCCGGCGGGGAGTCATCAGCCCCAGCATTTT.

The chain links TRBV5-1 to TRBJ2-5; 10 nucleotides agree with TRBD2. The CDR3 is made up of 16 amino acids. After removal of 2 bases from V and 5 bases from J, the junction contained 9 bases not matched to a gene. Looked up from germline, CDR1 is SGHRS and CDR2 is YFSETQ. This CDR3 is CASSLLAGSYLETQYF. In DNA, the CDR3 is TGCGCCAGCAGCTTACTAGCGGGGTCGTACCTGGAGACCCAGTACTTC.

The chain links TRBV18 to TRBJ1-1; the D is unclear. This CDR3 is 12 amino acids long. The V end was cut by 6 bases, the J end by 4 bases, with 9 bases between. In germline, CDR1 is KGHSH, CDR2 LQKENI. The CDR3 protein is CASSTGLTEAFF. CDR3 nucleotide sequence: TGTGCCAGCTCTACGGGCCTCACTGAAGCTTTCTTT.